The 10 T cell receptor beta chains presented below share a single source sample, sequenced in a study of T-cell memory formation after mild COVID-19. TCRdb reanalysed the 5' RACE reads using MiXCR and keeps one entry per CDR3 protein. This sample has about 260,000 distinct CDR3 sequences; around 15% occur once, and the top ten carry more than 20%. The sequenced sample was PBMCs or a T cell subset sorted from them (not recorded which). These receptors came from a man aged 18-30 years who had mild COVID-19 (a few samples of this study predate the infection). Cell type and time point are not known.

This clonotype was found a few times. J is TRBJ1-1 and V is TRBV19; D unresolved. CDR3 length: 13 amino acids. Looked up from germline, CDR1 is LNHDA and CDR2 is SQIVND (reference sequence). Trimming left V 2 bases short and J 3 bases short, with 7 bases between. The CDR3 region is CASSIWGYTEAFF. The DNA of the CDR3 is TGTGCCAGTAGTATATGGGGTTACACTGAAGCTTTCTTT. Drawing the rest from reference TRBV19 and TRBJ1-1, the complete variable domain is DGGITQSPKYLFRKEGQNVTLSCEQNLNHDAMYWYRQDPGQGLRLIYYSQIVNDFQKGDIAEGYSVSREKKESFPLTVTSAQKNPTAFYLCASSIWGYTEAFFGQGTRLTVV.

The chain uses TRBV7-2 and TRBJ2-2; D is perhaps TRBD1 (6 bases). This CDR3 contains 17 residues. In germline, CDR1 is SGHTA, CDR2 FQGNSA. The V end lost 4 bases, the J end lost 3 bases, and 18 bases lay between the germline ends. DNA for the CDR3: TGTGCCAGCAGCTCCCCAGATGGGGGCTGGTACACCGGGGAGCTGTTTTTT. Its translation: CASSSPDGGWYTGELFF.

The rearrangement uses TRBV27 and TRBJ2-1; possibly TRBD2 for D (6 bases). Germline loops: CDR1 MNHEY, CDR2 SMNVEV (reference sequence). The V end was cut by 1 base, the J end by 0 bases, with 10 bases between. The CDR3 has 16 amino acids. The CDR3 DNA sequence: TGTGCCAGCAGTTTATTTAGCGGCTTCTCCTACAATGAGCAGTTCTTC. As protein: CASSLFSGFSYNEQFF.

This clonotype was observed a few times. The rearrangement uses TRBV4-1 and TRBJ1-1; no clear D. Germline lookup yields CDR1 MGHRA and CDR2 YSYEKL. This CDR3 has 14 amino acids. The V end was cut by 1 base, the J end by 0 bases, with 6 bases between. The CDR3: CASSQAGMNTEAFF. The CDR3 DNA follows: TGCGCCAGCAGCCAAGCAGGAATGAACACTGAAGCTTTCTTT.

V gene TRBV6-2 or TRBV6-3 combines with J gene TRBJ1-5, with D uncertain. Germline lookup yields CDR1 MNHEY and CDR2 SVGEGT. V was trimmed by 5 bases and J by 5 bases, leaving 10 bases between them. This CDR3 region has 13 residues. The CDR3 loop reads CASSETTYQPQHF. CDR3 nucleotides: TGTGCCAGCAGTGAGACAACTTATCAGCCCCAGCATTTT.

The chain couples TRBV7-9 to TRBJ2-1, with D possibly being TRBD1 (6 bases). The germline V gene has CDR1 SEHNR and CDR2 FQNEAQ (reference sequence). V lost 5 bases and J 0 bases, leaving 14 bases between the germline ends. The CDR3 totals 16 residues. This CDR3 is CASSVTGPGSYNEQFF. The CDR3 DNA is TGTGCCAGCAGCGTCACAGGGCCCGGCTCCTACAATGAGCAGTTCTTC.

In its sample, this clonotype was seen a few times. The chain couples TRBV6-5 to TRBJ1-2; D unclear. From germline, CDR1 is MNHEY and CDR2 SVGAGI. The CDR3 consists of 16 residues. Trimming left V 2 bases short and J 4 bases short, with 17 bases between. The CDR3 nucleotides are TGTGCCAGCAGTTACCTGACCGGCCTGGTAATCTATGGCTACACCTTC. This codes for CASSYLTGLVIYGYTF.

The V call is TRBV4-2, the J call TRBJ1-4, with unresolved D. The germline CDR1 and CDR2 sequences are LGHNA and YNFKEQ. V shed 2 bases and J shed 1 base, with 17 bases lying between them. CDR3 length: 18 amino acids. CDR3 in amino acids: CASSQTTGGLGTNEKLFF. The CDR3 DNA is TGTGCCAGCAGCCAAACGACGGGCGGGTTAGGAACTAATGAAAAACTGTTTTTT.

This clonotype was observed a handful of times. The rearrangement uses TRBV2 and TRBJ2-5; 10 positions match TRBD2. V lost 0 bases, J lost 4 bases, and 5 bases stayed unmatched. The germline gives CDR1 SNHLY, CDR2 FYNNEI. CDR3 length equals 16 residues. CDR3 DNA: TGTGCCAGCAGTGAAGCAAGGACTAGCGGATTAGAGACCCAGTACTTC. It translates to CASSEARTSGLETQYF.

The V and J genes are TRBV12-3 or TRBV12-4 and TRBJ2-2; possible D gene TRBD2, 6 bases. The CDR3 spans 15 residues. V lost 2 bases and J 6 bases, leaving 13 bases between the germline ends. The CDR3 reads CASSLTGLLSGELFF. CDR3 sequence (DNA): TGTGCCAGCAGTTTAACGGGACTCCTCTCCGGGGAGCTGTTTTTT.